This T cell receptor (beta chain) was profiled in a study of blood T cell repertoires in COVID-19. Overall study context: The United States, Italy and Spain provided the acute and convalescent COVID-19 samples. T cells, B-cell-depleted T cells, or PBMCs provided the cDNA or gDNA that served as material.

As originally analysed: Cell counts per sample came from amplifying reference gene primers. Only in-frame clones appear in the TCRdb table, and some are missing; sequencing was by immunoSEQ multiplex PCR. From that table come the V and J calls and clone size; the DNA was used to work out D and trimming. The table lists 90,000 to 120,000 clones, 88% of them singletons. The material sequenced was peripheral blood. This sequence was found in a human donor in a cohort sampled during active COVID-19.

The CDR3 sequence: CAWSVHAGLMNTEAFF. CDR3 coding DNA: TGTGCCTGGAGTGTTCACGCCGGACTTATGAACACTGAAGCTTTCTTT. The J gene is TRBJ1-1, the V gene TRBV30; D gene uncertain. V lost 0 bases and J lost 0, with 14 bases in between. Looked up from germline, CDR1 is GTSNPN and CDR2 is SVGIG (reference sequence). The CDR3 length is 16 residues. The variable domain in full, with the rest retrieved from reference TRBV30 and TRBJ1-1, is SQTIHQWPATLVQPVGSPLSLECTVEGTSNPNLYWYRQAAGRGLQLLFYSVGIGQISSEVPQNLSASRPQDRQFILSSKKLLLSDSGFYLCAWSVHAGLMNTEAFFGQGTRLTVV.